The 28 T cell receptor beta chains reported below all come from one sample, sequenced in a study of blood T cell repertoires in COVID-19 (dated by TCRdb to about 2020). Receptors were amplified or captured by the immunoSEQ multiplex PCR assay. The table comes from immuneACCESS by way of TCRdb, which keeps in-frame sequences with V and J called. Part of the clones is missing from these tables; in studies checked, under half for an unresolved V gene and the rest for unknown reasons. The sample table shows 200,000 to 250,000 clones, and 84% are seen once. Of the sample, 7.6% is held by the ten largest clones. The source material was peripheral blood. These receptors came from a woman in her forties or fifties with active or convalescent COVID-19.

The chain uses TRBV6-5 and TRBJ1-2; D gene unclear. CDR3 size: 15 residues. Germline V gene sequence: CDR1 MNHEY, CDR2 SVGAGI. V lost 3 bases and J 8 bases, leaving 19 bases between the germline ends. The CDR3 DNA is TGTGCCAGCAGTTATGGCCAGGCGCAGGCGGGGGGCTACACCTTC. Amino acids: CASSYGQAQAGGYTF.

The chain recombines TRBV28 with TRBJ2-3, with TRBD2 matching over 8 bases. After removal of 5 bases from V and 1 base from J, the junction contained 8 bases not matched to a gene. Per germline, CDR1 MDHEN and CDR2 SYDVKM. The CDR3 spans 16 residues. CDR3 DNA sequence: TGTGCCAGCAGTAGGTCGGGACTAGACGGCACAGATACGCAGTATTTT. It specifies CASSRSGLDGTDTQYF.

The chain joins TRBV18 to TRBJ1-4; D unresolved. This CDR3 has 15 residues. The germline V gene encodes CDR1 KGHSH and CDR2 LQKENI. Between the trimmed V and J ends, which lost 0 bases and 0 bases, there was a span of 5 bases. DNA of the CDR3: TGTGCCAGCTCACCACCTTCATCAACTAATGAAAAACTGTTTTTT. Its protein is CASSPPSSTNEKLFF.

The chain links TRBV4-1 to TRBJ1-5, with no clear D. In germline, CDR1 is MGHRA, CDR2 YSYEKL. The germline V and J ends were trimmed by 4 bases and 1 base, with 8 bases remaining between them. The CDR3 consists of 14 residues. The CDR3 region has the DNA TGCGCCAGCAGCCTAACTTTCAGCAATCAGCCCCAGCATTTT. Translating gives CASSLTFSNQPQHF.

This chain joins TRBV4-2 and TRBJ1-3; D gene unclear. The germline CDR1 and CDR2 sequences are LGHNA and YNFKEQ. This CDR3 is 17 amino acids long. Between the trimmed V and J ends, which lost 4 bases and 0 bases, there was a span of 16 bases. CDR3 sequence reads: CASSRSEERGSGNTIYF. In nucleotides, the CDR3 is TGTGCCAGCAGCCGGAGCGAGGAGCGCGGCTCTGGAAACACCATATATTTT.

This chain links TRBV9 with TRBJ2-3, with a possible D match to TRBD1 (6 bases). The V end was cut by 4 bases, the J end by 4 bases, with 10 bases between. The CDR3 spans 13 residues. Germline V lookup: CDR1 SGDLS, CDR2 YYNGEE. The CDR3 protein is CASSPGVSDTQYF. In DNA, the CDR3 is TGTGCCAGCAGCCCAGGGGTATCAGATACGCAGTATTTT. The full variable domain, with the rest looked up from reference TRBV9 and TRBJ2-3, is DSGVTQTPKHLITATGQRVTLRCSPRSGDLSVYWYQQSLDQGLQFLIQYYNGEERAKGNILERFSAQQFPDLHSELNLSSLELGDSALYFCASSPGVSDTQYFGPGTRLTVL.

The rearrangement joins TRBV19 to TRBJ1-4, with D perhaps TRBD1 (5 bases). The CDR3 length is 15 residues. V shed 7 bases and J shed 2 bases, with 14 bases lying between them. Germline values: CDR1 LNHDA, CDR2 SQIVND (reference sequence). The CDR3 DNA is TGTGCCAGTACTCTCAGGGAAAGGACTAATGAAAAACTGTTTTTT. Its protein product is CASTLRERTNEKLFF.

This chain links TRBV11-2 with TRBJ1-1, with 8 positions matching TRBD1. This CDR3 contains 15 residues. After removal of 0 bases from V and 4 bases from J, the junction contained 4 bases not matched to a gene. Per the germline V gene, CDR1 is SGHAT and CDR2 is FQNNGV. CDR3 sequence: CASSLDRTGRTEAFF. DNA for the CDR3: TGTGCCAGCAGCTTAGATAGGACAGGGCGCACTGAAGCTTTCTTT.

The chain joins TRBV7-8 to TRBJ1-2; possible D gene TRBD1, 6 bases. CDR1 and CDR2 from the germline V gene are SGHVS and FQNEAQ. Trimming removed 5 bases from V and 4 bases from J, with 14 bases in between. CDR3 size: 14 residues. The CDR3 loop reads CASSLRQVGYGYTF. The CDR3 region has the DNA TGTGCCAGCAGCCTGCGACAGGTCGGCTATGGCTACACCTTC.

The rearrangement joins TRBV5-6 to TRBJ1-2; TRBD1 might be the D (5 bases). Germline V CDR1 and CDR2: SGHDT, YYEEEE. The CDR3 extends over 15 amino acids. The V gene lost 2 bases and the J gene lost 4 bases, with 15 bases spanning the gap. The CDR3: CASSFRGREGYGYTF. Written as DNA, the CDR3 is TGTGCCAGCAGCTTTAGGGGTAGGGAGGGCTATGGCTACACCTTC.

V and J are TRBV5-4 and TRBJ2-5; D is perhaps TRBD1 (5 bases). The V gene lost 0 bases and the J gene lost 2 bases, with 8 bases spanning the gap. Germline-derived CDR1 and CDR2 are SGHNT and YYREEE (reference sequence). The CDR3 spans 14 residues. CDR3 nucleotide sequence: TGTGCCAGCAGCTTGGGAGGACAACAAGAGACCCAGTACTTC. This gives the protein CASSLGGQQETQYF.

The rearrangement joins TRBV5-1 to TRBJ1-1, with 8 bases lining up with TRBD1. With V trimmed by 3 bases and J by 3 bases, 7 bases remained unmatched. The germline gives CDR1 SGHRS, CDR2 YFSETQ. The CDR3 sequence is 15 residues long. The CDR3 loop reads CASSSSDRGDTEAFF. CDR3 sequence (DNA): TGCGCCAGCAGCTCGTCCGACAGGGGTGACACTGAAGCTTTCTTT.

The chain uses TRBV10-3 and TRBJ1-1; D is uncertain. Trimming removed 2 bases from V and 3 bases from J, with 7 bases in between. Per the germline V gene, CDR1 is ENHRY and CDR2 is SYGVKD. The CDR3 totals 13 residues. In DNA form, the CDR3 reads TGTGCCATCAGTGAGGGGCCCGACACTGAAGCTTTCTTT. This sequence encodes CAISEGPDTEAFF.

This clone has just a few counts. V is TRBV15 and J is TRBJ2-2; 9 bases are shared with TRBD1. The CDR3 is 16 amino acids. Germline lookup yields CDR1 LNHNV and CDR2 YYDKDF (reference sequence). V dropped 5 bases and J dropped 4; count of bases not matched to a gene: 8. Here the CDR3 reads CATSSLRDRVTGELFF. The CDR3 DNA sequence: TGTGCCACCAGCTCCCTCCGGGACAGGGTCACCGGGGAGCTGTTTTTT.

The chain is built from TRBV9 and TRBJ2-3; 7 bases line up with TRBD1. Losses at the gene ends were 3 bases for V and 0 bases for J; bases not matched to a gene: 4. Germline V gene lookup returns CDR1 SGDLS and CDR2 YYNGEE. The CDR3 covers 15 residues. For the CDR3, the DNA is TGTGCCAGCAGCGAGGGGGCATGGAGCACAGATACGCAGTATTTT. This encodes CASSEGAWSTDTQYF.

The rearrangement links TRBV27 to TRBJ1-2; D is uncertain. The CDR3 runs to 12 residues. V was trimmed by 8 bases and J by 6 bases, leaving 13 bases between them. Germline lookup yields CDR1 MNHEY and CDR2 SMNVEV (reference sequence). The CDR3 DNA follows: TGTGCCAGCCCCAGCTTCGGAGATGGCTACACCTTC. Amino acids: CASPSFGDGYTF.

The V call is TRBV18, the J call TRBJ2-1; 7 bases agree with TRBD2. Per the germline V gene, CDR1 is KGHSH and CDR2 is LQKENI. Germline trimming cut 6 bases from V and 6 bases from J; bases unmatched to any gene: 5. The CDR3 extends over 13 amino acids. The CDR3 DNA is TGTGCCAGCTCTCCTACTAGCGCCAATGAGCAGTTCTTC. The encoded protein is CASSPTSANEQFF. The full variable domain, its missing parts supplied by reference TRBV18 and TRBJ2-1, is NAGVMQNPRHLVRRRGQEARLRCSPMKGHSHVYWYRQLPEEGLKFMVYLQKENIIDESGMPKERFSAEFPKEGPSILRIQQVVRGDSAAYFCASSPTSANEQFFGPGTRLTVL.

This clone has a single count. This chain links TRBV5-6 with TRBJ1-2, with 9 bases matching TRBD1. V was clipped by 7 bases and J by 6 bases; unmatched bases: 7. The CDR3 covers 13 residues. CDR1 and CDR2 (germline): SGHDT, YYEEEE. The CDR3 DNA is TGTGCCAGCGGGAGGGACAGGGCGGATGGCTACACCTTC. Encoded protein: CASGRDRADGYTF.

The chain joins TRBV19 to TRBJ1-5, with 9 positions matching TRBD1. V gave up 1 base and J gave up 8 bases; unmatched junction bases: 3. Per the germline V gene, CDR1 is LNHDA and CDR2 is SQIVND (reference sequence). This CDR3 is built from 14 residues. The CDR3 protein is CASSIATGGEPQHF. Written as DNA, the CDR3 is TGTGCCAGTAGTATAGCGACAGGGGGGGAGCCCCAGCATTTT. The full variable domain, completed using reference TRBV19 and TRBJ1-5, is DGGITQSPKYLFRKEGQNVTLSCEQNLNHDAMYWYRQDPGQGLRLIYYSQIVNDFQKGDIAEGYSVSREKKESFPLTVTSAQKNPTAFYLCASSIATGGEPQHFGDGTRLSIL.

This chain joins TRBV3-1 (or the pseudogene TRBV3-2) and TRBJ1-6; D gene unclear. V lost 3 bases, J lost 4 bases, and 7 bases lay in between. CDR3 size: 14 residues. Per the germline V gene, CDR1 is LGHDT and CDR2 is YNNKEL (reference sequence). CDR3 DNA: TGTGCCAGCAGCCATGGTCAGTATAATTCACCCCTCCACTTT. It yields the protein CASSHGQYNSPLHF.

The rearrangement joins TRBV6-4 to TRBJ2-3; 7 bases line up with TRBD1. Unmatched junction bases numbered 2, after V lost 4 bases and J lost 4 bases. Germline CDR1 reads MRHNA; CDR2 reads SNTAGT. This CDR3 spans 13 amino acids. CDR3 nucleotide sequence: TGTGCCAGCAGTGCTGACAGGGCAGATACGCAGTATTTT. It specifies CASSADRADTQYF.

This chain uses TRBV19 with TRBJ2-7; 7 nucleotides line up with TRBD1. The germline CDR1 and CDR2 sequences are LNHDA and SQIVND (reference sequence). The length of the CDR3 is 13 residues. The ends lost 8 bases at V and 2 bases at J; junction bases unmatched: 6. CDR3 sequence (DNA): TGTGCCAGTGGCCACAGGGGACCCTACGAGCAGTACTTC. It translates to CASGHRGPYEQYF.

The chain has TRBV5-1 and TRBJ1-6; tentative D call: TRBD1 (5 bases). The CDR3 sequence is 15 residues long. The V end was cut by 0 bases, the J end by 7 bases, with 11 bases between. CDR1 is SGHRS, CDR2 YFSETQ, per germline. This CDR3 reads CASSLDAGNNSPLHF. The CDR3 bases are TGCGCCAGCAGCTTGGACGCAGGGAACAATTCACCCCTCCACTTT. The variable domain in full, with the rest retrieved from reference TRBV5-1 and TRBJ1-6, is KAGVTQTPRYLIKTRGQQVTLSCSPISGHRSVSWYQQTPGQGLQFLFEYFSETQRNKGNFPGRFSGRQFSNSRSEMNVSTLELGDSALYLCASSLDAGNNSPLHFGNGTRLTVT.

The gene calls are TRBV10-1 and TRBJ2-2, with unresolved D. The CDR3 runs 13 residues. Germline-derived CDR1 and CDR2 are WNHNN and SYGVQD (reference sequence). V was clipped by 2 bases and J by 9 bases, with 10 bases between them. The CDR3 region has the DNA TGCGCCAGCAGTGAGGAAAAAAGCCGGGAGCTGTTTTTT. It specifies CASSEEKSRELFF.

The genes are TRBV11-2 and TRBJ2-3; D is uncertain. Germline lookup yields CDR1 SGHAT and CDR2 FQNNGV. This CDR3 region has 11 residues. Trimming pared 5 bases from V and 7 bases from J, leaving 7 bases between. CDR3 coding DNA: TGTGCCAGCAGCGCACTTAATACGCAGTATTTT. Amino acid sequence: CASSALNTQYF.

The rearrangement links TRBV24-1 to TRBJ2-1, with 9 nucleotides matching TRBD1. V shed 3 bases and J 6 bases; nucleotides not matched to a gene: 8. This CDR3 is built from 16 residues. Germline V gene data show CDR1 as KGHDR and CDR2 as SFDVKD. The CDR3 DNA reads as TGTGCCACCAGTGATACAACCGGGACAGGGTCCAATGAGCAGTTCTTC. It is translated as CATSDTTGTGSNEQFF.

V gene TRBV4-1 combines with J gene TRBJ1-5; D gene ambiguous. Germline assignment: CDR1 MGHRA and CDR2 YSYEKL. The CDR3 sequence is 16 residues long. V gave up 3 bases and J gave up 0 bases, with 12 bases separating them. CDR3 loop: CASSHFPGNSNQPQHF. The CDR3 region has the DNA TGCGCCAGCAGCCATTTCCCGGGGAATAGCAATCAGCCCCAGCATTTT.

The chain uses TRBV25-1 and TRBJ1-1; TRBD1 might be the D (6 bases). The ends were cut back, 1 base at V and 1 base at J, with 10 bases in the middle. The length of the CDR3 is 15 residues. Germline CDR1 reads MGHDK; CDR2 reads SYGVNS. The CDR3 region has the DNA TGTGCCAGCAGTGAATGGGGACACAAGAACACTGAAGCTTTCTTT. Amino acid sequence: CASSEWGHKNTEAFF.